These 30 T cell receptor beta chains share one sample of origin, sequenced in a study of T-cell reconstitution after alpha-beta-depleted transplantation in children (dated by TCRdb to 2016 to 2018). In the paper's terms, the treatment or condition label means: allogeneic hematopoietic cell transplantation with graft depleted of TCRalphabeta T cells and CD19 B cells. The library came from PCR. TCRdb shows the sequencer as Illumina HiSeq 2500. Molecular barcoding was employed in the preparation of TCR libraries, with unique molecular identifiers being used to normalize TCRbeta repertoire quantification. TCRdb cleaned the public reads at Q25 with fastp, built clones with MiXCR and kept in-frame beta chains. Under each unique CDR3 protein, matching rows form one entry showing the most common genes and DNA. Within this sample are hundreds of thousands of distinct CDR3 sequences, with 8% to 11% of them counted one time only. Of the sample, 2% to 2.5% falls within the top ten clones.

This material consisted of PBMCs, taken before TCRalphabeta/CD19-depleted stem cell transplant. These receptors were collected from a child under 10 years old with inherited bone marrow failure, due to receive a stem cell transplant.

V and J are TRBV7-9 and TRBJ1-1, with unresolved D. The CDR3 has 15 residues. The germline V gene encodes CDR1 SEHNR and CDR2 FQNEAQ (reference sequence). The germline V and J ends were trimmed by 1 base and 0 bases, with 9 bases remaining between them. The chain's CDR3 is CASSLVADLNTEAFF. The CDR3 bases are TGTGCCAGCAGCTTAGTCGCAGATTTGAACACTGAAGCTTTCTTT.

Ten or more counts support this clonotype. The V call is TRBV15, the J call TRBJ1-1, with 7 nucleotides matching TRBD1. V was clipped by 1 base and J by 0 bases; unmatched bases: 2. This CDR3 has 15 amino acids. Per germline, CDR1 LNHNV and CDR2 YYDKDF (reference sequence). The chain's CDR3 is CATSRVQGVNTEAFF. CDR3 in DNA: TGTGCCACCAGCAGAGTTCAGGGGGTGAACACTGAAGCTTTCTTT.

In its sample, this clonotype was seen many times. The chain couples TRBV12-3 or TRBV12-4 to TRBJ1-5, with a weak D call TRBD1 (5 bases). CDR3 size: 15 residues. V was trimmed by 7 bases and J by 2 bases, leaving 15 bases between them. The CDR3 protein is CASTMGPGGNQPQHF. The CDR3 bases are TGTGCCAGCACCATGGGCCCGGGGGGCAATCAGCCCCAGCATTTT.

The chain carries TRBV5-4 and TRBJ2-3, with TRBD2 identical over 7 bases. Per the germline V gene, CDR1 is SGHNT and CDR2 is YYREEE (reference sequence). This CDR3 is 16 amino acids long. The ends lost 1 base at V and 0 bases at J; junction bases unmatched: 5. CDR3 region: CASSLQRGASTDTQYF. CDR3 DNA sequence: TGTGCCAGCAGCTTGCAGCGGGGAGCTAGCACAGATACGCAGTATTTT.

This clonotype was observed at least ten times. The chain is built from TRBV27 and TRBJ2-7; 7 positions match TRBD2. The CDR3 is 16 amino acids. Germline V CDR1 and CDR2: MNHEY, SMNVEV (reference sequence). The V gene end was trimmed by 6 bases and the J gene end by 0 bases; junction bases not matched to a gene: 11. CDR3: CASSPWGGTLSYEQYF. The CDR3, as DNA: TGTGCCAGCAGCCCCTGGGGGGGTACACTCTCCTACGAGCAGTACTTC.

This clonotype was observed a handful of times. The genes are TRBV5-6 and TRBJ2-7; TRBD2 aligns across 7 bases. V shed 3 bases, J shed 2 bases, and the junction held 11 bases outside the gene matches. Germline V lookup: CDR1 SGHDT, CDR2 YYEEEE. This CDR3 is built from 16 residues. This CDR3 reads CASSWEAGWRPYEQYF. The CDR3 DNA reads TGTGCCAGCAGCTGGGAAGCGGGATGGAGGCCCTACGAGCAGTACTTC.

The V and J genes are TRBV20-1 and TRBJ2-7, with TRBD1 matching over 7 bases. The germline CDR1 and CDR2 sequences are DFQATT and SNEGSKA (reference sequence). CDR3 length: 14 residues. With V trimmed by 4 bases and J by 3 bases, 9 bases remained unmatched. In DNA form, the CDR3 reads TGCAGTGCTAAACCCGGGACAGTAATCTACGAGCAGTACTTC. Protein: CSAKPGTVIYEQYF.

The CDR3 here is CASSYPWGTKETQYF. As DNA, the CDR3 is TGTGCCAGCAGTTACCCGTGGGGTACCAAGGAGACCCAGTACTTC. The chain has TRBV6-5 and TRBJ2-5; the D is unclear. Germline CDR1 is MNHEY and CDR2 is SVGAGI. V lost 2 bases and J lost 5, with 15 bases in between. The CDR3 is made up of 15 amino acids.

This clonotype showed up many times. The chain's CDR3 is CSVRLLAKNIQYF. DNA of the CDR3: TGCAGCGTTCGACTCCTAGCCAAAAACATTCAGTACTTC. This chain uses TRBV29-1 with TRBJ2-4; no clear D gene. V was clipped by 5 bases and J by 0 bases, with 8 bases between them. The CDR3 is 13 residues long. The germline V gene has CDR1 SQVTM and CDR2 ANQGSEA.

V is TRBV4-3 and J is TRBJ2-1, with D hard to call. Trimming removed 2 bases from V and 3 bases from J, with 11 bases in between. Germline CDR1 is LGHNA and CDR2 is YSLEER. This CDR3 has 15 residues. This CDR3 reads CASSQFKGYYNEQFF. The CDR3 region has the DNA TGCGCCAGCAGCCAATTCAAGGGCTACTACAATGAGCAGTTCTTC.

This clonotype appeared many times. This rearrangement joins TRBV10-3 to TRBJ1-3, with 8 bases matching TRBD1. Per germline, CDR1 ENHRY and CDR2 SYGVKD. Trimming cost V 6 bases and J 2 bases; bases outside gene matches: 9. This CDR3 is built from 16 residues. Here the CDR3 DNA reads TGTGCCATCAGGGATGCGACAGGGGAAGCTGGAAACACCATATATTTT. This gives the protein CAIRDATGEAGNTIYF.

The rearrangement uses TRBV19 and TRBJ2-3, with D perhaps matching TRBD2 (6 bases). The CDR3 contains 15 residues. V lost 1 base, J lost 10 bases, and 18 bases lay in between. From germline, CDR1 is LNHDA and CDR2 SQIVND (reference sequence). For the CDR3, the DNA is TGTGCCAGTAGTATAGGCGATCGGGGTTCGGGAGCGCAGTATTTT. Translating it yields CASSIGDRGSGAQYF.

This clonotype was counted ten times or more. V and J are TRBV20-1 and TRBJ1-2; D gene uncertain. The germline V gene has CDR1 DFQATT and CDR2 SNEGSKA (reference sequence). V was pared by 3 bases and J by 3 bases, with 5 bases between. The CDR3 extends over 11 amino acids. CDR3 coding DNA: TGCAGTGCTAGCAGGCACTATGGCTACACCTTC. The encoded protein is CSASRHYGYTF.

CDR3 sequence reads: CASHSLAGGSPAYNEQFF. CDR3 nucleotide sequence: TGTGCCAGCCACTCACTAGCGGGAGGATCCCCGGCTTACAATGAGCAGTTCTTC. The chain joins TRBV12-3 or TRBV12-4 to TRBJ2-1, with 12 bases matching TRBD2. The J segment lost 4 bases and the V segment lost 8 bases, leaving 15 bases of the junction unmatched. The CDR3 length is 18 residues.

This clonotype was detected many times. The V gene is TRBV6-2 or TRBV6-3, the J gene TRBJ2-1; tentative D call: TRBD2 (6 bases). The CDR3 is 15 amino acids. With 5 bases removed from V and 0 bases from J, the gap between germline ends came to 11 bases. CDR1 is MNHEY and CDR2 is SVGEGT in the germline V gene. CDR3 sequence (DNA): TGTGCCAGCAGTAATGTAGCGGACTCCTACAATGAGCAGTTCTTC. It encodes CASSNVADSYNEQFF.

This clonotype was recorded many times. The V gene is TRBV7-9, the J gene TRBJ2-2; D uncertain. CDR3 length equals 12 residues. Looked up from germline, CDR1 is SEHNR and CDR2 is FQNEAQ (reference sequence). Trimming took 4 bases from V and 4 from J, leaving 4 bases between them. DNA of the CDR3: TGTGCCAGCAGCTGGGTCACCGGGGAGCTGTTTTTT. It encodes CASSWVTGELFF.

This clonotype was found many times. The chain joins TRBV7-9 to TRBJ2-2; unclear D gene. Trimming cost V 6 bases and J 6 bases, with 17 bases left between them. Germline V gene data show CDR1 as SEHNR and CDR2 as FQNEAQ (reference sequence). The CDR3 covers 15 residues. CDR3 in DNA: TGTGCCAGCAGGGACCCCCAACGGGTCGCCGGGGAGCTGTTTTTT. This gives the protein CASRDPQRVAGELFF.

This clonotype has ten or more counts. Here the CDR3 DNA reads TGCGCCAGCAGCCGGGGGACTAGCGACAGGGGAGATACGCAGTATTTT. Translating gives CASSRGTSDRGDTQYF. V and J are TRBV5-1 and TRBJ2-3, with 10 bases that match TRBD2. Trimming at V came to 4 bases and at J to 5 bases, leaving 10 bases not matched to a gene. This CDR3 spans 16 amino acids. Germline V lookup: CDR1 SGHRS, CDR2 YFSETQ. Drawing the rest from reference TRBV5-1 and TRBJ2-3, the complete variable domain is KAGVTQTPRYLIKTRGQQVTLSCSPISGHRSVSWYQQTPGQGLQFLFEYFSETQRNKGNFPGRFSGRQFSNSRSEMNVSTLELGDSALYLCASSRGTSDRGDTQYFGPGTRLTVL.

The chain employs TRBV6-2 or TRBV6-3 and TRBJ2-2; 8 positions match TRBD2. The ends lost 7 bases at V and 5 bases at J; junction bases unmatched: 6. The germline V gene encodes CDR1 MNHEY and CDR2 SVGEGT. The CDR3 consists of 14 residues. This chain's CDR3 is CASKPGLVTGELFF. The DNA for the CDR3 is TGTGCCAGCAAACCGGGACTAGTTACCGGGGAGCTGTTTTTT.

V is TRBV7-6 and J is TRBJ2-1; D remains unclear. The V end lost 5 bases, the J end lost 6 bases, and 17 bases lay between the germline ends. The CDR3 contains 15 residues. The germline V gene has CDR1 SGHVS and CDR2 FNYEAQ. In nucleotides, the CDR3 is TGTGCCAGCAGCCAAAACAGTCTCCGAGTCAATGAGCAGTTCTTC. It is translated as CASSQNSLRVNEQFF.

The chain couples TRBV3-1 to TRBJ2-1, with 8 bases lining up with TRBD1. CDR3 length: 13 residues. Germline CDR1 is LGHDT and CDR2 is YNNKEL (reference sequence). V lost 4 bases, J lost 6 bases, and 2 bases stayed unmatched. The CDR3 DNA reads TGTGCCAGCAGCCCGACAGGGGCCAATGAGCAGTTCTTC. It is translated as CASSPTGANEQFF.

Many counts were recorded for this clonotype. This chain joins TRBV7-9 and TRBJ2-5; no firm D call. CDR1 is SEHNR and CDR2 is FQNEAQ in the germline V gene (reference sequence). CDR3 size: 13 residues. The V end was cut by 7 bases, the J end by 2 bases, with 11 bases between. The CDR3 region is CASNPLPQETQYF. The CDR3 DNA follows: TGTGCCAGCAATCCTCTCCCGCAAGAGACCCAGTACTTC.

This clonotype was observed a few times. The chain carries TRBV4-2 and TRBJ1-2; possibly TRBD1 for D (6 bases). Germline CDR1 and CDR2: LGHNA and YNFKEQ. V shed 0 bases and J shed 3 bases, with 14 bases lying between them. This CDR3 is 16 amino acids long. For the CDR3, the DNA is TGTGCCAGCAGCCAAGATGTCTTGGGGGCAGACTATGGCTACACCTTC. The encoded protein is CASSQDVLGADYGYTF.

The CDR3 spells CASSQEWGLAGSGELFF. The CDR3 nucleotides read TGTGCCAGCAGCCAAGAATGGGGACTAGCGGGTTCTGGGGAGCTGTTTTTT. This chain links TRBV3-1 with TRBJ2-2; TRBD2 agrees at 12 bases. This CDR3 is 17 amino acids long. The V gene's germline CDR1 is LGHDT and CDR2 YNNKEL (reference sequence). Germline trimming cut 0 bases from V and 8 bases from J; bases unmatched to any gene: 7.

The chain recombines TRBV4-3 with TRBJ2-7, with D perhaps TRBD1 (6 bases). The CDR3 totals 15 residues. Looked up from germline, CDR1 is LGHNA and CDR2 is YSLEER. Trimming removed 0 bases at V and 4 bases at J, with 13 bases between. The CDR3 loop reads CASSQDPNRVYEQYF. CDR3 bases: TGCGCCAGCAGCCAAGACCCCAACAGGGTATACGAGCAGTACTTC.

The chain recombines TRBV7-2 with TRBJ1-2; 7 nucleotides agree with TRBD1. The CDR3 loop spans 16 amino acids. Trimming took 7 bases from V and 4 from J; bases not matched to a gene: 15. CDR1 and CDR2 (germline): SGHTA, FQGNSA. This chain's CDR3 is CASTHSRDSVFYGYTF. The CDR3 DNA is TGTGCCAGCACGCATAGTCGGGACAGCGTTTTCTATGGCTACACCTTC.

There are many counts of this clonotype. This chain joins TRBV20-1 and TRBJ2-1, with D perhaps TRBD1 or TRBD2 (5 bases each). Between the trimmed V and J ends, which lost 3 bases and 5 bases, there was a span of 11 bases. The CDR3 spans 13 residues. Germline V lookup: CDR1 DFQATT, CDR2 SNEGSKA (reference sequence). The CDR3 coding sequence is TGCAGTGCTAGTTGGGACGATCACAATGAGCAGTTCTTC. Residues: CSASWDDHNEQFF.

This clonotype was found a few times. This chain joins TRBV27 and TRBJ2-7, with TRBD2 identical over 7 bases. CDR1 and CDR2 (germline): MNHEY, SMNVEV (reference sequence). The CDR3 sequence is 15 residues long. V trimming: 4 bases; J trimming: 6 bases; junction bases outside the gene matches: 12. The CDR3 loop is CASSSPTGTTGEQYF. CDR3 bases: TGTGCCAGCAGTTCACCCACCGGGACTACCGGCGAGCAGTACTTC.

CDR3 region: CATSDPGTSGNTGELFF. DNA of the CDR3: TGTGCCACCAGTGACCCCGGGACTAGCGGGAACACCGGGGAGCTGTTTTTT. The rearrangement joins TRBV24-1 to TRBJ2-2; 11 bases line up with TRBD2. Trimming cost V 4 bases and J 1 base; bases outside gene matches: 4. The CDR3 totals 17 residues. CDR1 KGHDR and CDR2 SFDVKD come from the germline V gene.

This clonotype was picked up many times. The genes are TRBV12-3 or TRBV12-4 and TRBJ2-5, with 12 bases identical to TRBD2. CDR3 length: 16 amino acids. V was clipped by 1 base and J by 5 bases; unmatched bases: 5. CDR3 protein: CASSLGLAGGSETQYF. DNA of the CDR3: TGTGCCAGCAGTTTAGGTCTAGCGGGAGGGTCTGAGACCCAGTACTTC.